A single sample is the source of the 28 T cell receptor beta chains below, sequenced in a study of blood T cell repertoires in COVID-19. Sequenced by immunoSEQ multiplex PCR; TCRdb stores in-frame clones only, minus some. The sample contains about 360,000 clones, 86% of which appear only once. Input material: peripheral blood. Receptors originate from a woman aged 55 to 70 with COVID-19, enrolled during active disease.

The chain carries TRBV15 and TRBJ1-1; D remains ambiguous. CDR3 size: 15 residues. V was pared by 4 bases and J by 1 base, with 13 bases between. Germline V lookup: CDR1 LNHNV, CDR2 YYDKDF (reference sequence). CDR3 residues: CATSKSPNQNTEAFF. In DNA form, the CDR3 reads TGTGCCACCAGCAAGAGCCCCAACCAGAACACTGAAGCTTTCTTT.

The V call is TRBV18, the J call TRBJ2-1; D possibly corresponds to TRBD2 (6 bases). The ends were cut back, 5 bases at V and 3 bases at J, with 23 bases in the middle. Germline V CDR1 and CDR2: KGHSH, LQKENI. The CDR3 is 18 amino acids. The CDR3 DNA reads as TGTGCCAGCTCAACCCTCGTAGATTCGGGGGTACGCTACAATGAGCAGTTCTTC. Its protein is CASSTLVDSGVRYNEQFF.

The V and J genes are TRBV12-3 or TRBV12-4 and TRBJ1-1, with no clear D. The CDR3 runs 13 residues. The V end was cut by 1 base, the J end by 4 bases, with 7 bases between. CDR3 residues: CASSLVVPTEAFF. Here the CDR3 DNA reads TGTGCCAGCAGTTTAGTAGTTCCCACTGAAGCTTTCTTT.

This chain connects TRBV28 to TRBJ1-2; D is possibly TRBD1 (6 bases). The CDR3 runs 13 residues. Germline lookup yields CDR1 MDHEN and CDR2 SYDVKM. Trimming shortened V by 2 bases and J by 8 bases, and 12 bases separated the two germline ends. The CDR3 is CASSLGQGSGYTF. CDR3 nucleotides: TGTGCCAGCAGTTTAGGGCAGGGGAGCGGCTACACCTTC.

J is TRBJ1-5 and V is TRBV10-1; 7 nucleotides agree with TRBD1. This CDR3 has 14 amino acids. After removal of 4 bases from V and 7 bases from J, the junction contained 7 bases not matched to a gene. Germline values: CDR1 WNHNN, CDR2 SYGVQD (reference sequence). CDR3 nucleotides: TGCGCCAGCAGTGCCGGGACAGCCGGCCAGCCCCAGCATTTT. As protein: CASSAGTAGQPQHF.

The chain joins TRBV19 to TRBJ1-5; the match to TRBD1 covers 7 bases. In germline, CDR1 is LNHDA, CDR2 SQIVND (reference sequence). This CDR3 spans 17 amino acids. V was clipped by 3 bases and J by 0 bases; unmatched bases: 8. The CDR3 nucleotides read TGTGCCAGTAGTATTAAACAGGGGCTTTATAGCAATCAGCCCCAGCATTTT. This codes for CASSIKQGLYSNQPQHF.

The gene calls are TRBV7-2 and TRBJ2-4; 9 bases align to TRBD2. The CDR3 covers 17 residues. V was clipped by 0 bases and J by 1 base; unmatched bases: 4. CDR1 and CDR2 (germline): SGHTA, FQGNSA. CDR3 amino acids: CASSLAQSGGAKNIQYF. CDR3 nucleotide sequence: TGTGCCAGCAGCTTAGCGCAGAGCGGGGGGGCCAAAAACATTCAGTACTTC. Filled out from reference TRBV7-2 and TRBJ2-4, the complete variable domain reads GAGVSQSPSNKVTEKGKDVELRCDPISGHTALYWYRQSLGQGLEFLIYFQGNSAPDKSGLPSDRFSAERTGGSVSTLTIQRTQQEDSAVYLCASSLAQSGGAKNIQYFGAGTRLSVL.

DNA of the CDR3: TGTGCCAGCTCGCCCACCGGGGAGGATGGCTACACCTTC. Protein sequence: CASSPTGEDGYTF. The genes are TRBV18 and TRBJ1-2; no firm D call. Germline-derived CDR1 and CDR2 are KGHSH and LQKENI. This CDR3 is built from 13 residues. V was shortened by 6 bases and J by 6 bases, with 14 bases between the two germline ends. The whole variable domain, remainder taken from reference TRBV18 and TRBJ1-2, is NAGVMQNPRHLVRRRGQEARLRCSPMKGHSHVYWYRQLPEEGLKFMVYLQKENIIDESGMPKERFSAEFPKEGPSILRIQQVVRGDSAAYFCASSPTGEDGYTFGSGTRLTVV.

There are a few counts of this clone. J is TRBJ2-7 and V is TRBV3-1 (or the pseudogene TRBV3-2); 9 nucleotides align to TRBD1. Trimming removed 0 bases from V and 2 bases from J; junction bases left unmatched: 5. CDR1 and CDR2 from the germline V gene are LGHDT and YNNKEL (reference sequence). The CDR3 sequence is 16 residues long. The CDR3: CASSQDYGTGPYEQYF. CDR3 DNA: TGTGCCAGCAGCCAAGATTACGGGACAGGGCCCTACGAGCAGTACTTC.

The chain carries TRBV6-5 and TRBJ2-7; D may be TRBD2 (5 bases). The V end was cut by 10 bases, the J end by 5 bases, with 21 bases between. Germline assignment: CDR1 MNHEY and CDR2 SVGAGI. The CDR3 consists of 14 residues. The CDR3 loop is CAIRGTAFENEQYF. The CDR3 coding sequence is TGTGCCATCCGGGGTACAGCGTTTGAGAACGAGCAGTACTTC.

The chain links TRBV2 to TRBJ1-5, with 8 bases fitting TRBD1. V was pared by 6 bases and J by 2 bases, with 6 bases of the junction left unmatched. This CDR3 is 15 amino acids long. Germline V gives CDR1 SNHLY, CDR2 FYNNEI. The CDR3 nucleotides read TGTGCCAGCAGGTGGACAGGGTATGGCAATCAGCCCCAGCATTTT. It is translated as CASRWTGYGNQPQHF.

This chain connects TRBV25-1 to TRBJ1-2; 7 positions agree with TRBD1. The CDR3 length is 14 residues. CDR1 is MGHDK and CDR2 is SYGVNS in the germline V gene. The trim removed 7 bases at V and 4 bases at J, leaving 9 bases unmatched. CDR3 in DNA: TGTGCCAGCACAGGGGGGTCCACCATCTATGGCTACACCTTC. It translates to CASTGGSTIYGYTF.

The chain combines TRBV4-2 with TRBJ2-2; D remains ambiguous. Trimming cost V 2 bases and J 0 bases, with 10 bases left between them. CDR1 LGHNA and CDR2 YNFKEQ come from the germline V gene. The CDR3 contains 16 residues. The CDR3: CASSQRVRSNTGELFF. In nucleotides, the CDR3 is TGTGCCAGCAGCCAAAGAGTACGTTCGAACACCGGGGAGCTGTTTTTT.

This chain joins TRBV6-5 and TRBJ2-2; D is perhaps TRBD1 (6 bases). Trimming removed 5 bases at V and 2 bases at J, with 12 bases between. Germline CDR1 is MNHEY and CDR2 is SVGAGI. This CDR3 has 15 residues. Here the CDR3 DNA reads TGTGCCAGCAGTATACAGGGAGATAACACCGGGGAGCTGTTTTTT. Amino acids: CASSIQGDNTGELFF.

V and J are TRBV29-1 and TRBJ2-5; D might be TRBD1 (6 bases). Germline CDR1 SQVTM, CDR2 ANQGSEA. The CDR3 consists of 11 residues. Trimming took off 6 bases at V and 4 bases at J, with 9 bases between the two ends. This CDR3 reads CSVTGSETQYF. In DNA form, the CDR3 reads TGCAGCGTCACAGGGTCAGAGACCCAGTACTTC.

The chain uses TRBV6-5 and TRBJ2-1; D may be TRBD2 (6 bases). Germline V gene data show CDR1 as MNHEY and CDR2 as SVGAGI. This CDR3 comprises 13 residues. V was trimmed by 6 bases and J by 8 bases, leaving 14 bases between them. CDR3 bases: TGTGCCAGCAGCCAACGCGGGACGCATGAGCAGTTCTTC. Translation: CASSQRGTHEQFF.

The V and J genes are TRBV20-1 and TRBJ2-7, with 7 bases that match TRBD1. There are 14 residues in the CDR3. The J segment lost 2 bases and the V segment lost 3 bases, leaving 7 bases of the junction unmatched. Per germline, CDR1 DFQATT and CDR2 SNEGSKA (reference sequence). CDR3 sequence reads: CSASQEGATYEQYF. The DNA of the CDR3 is TGCAGTGCTAGTCAAGAGGGGGCGACCTACGAGCAGTACTTC.

The chain recombines TRBV4-1 with TRBJ1-1; D may be TRBD1 (6 bases). The CDR3 loop spans 14 amino acids. The V and J ends lost 4 bases and 1 base respectively, with 10 bases between them. CDR1 MGHRA and CDR2 YSYEKL come from the germline V gene. CDR3 in amino acids: CASSLIGGNTEAFF. In DNA form, the CDR3 reads TGCGCCAGCAGCCTCATAGGGGGGAACACTGAAGCTTTCTTT.

This rearrangement joins TRBV6-5 to TRBJ2-1; D gene unclear. Germline values: CDR1 MNHEY, CDR2 SVGAGI. The V and J ends lost 0 bases and 10 bases respectively, with 13 bases between them. This CDR3 is 14 amino acids long. In nucleotides, the CDR3 is TGTGCCAGCAGTTACTCGTCTACCAGGTGGGAGCAGTTCTTC. Translated, it gives CASSYSSTRWEQFF.

The gene calls are TRBV5-6 and TRBJ1-5, with D perhaps TRBD1 (5 bases). CDR1 is SGHDT and CDR2 is YYEEEE in the germline V gene. The CDR3 contains 14 residues. Trimming took 1 base from V and 5 from J, leaving 10 bases between them. CDR3 sequence reads: CASSLLGGDQPQHF. The CDR3, as DNA: TGTGCCAGCAGCTTGCTGGGGGGGGATCAGCCCCAGCATTTT.

Turning to this clone: The sample carries other DNA sequences with the same CDR3. The rearrangement links TRBV6-4 to TRBJ2-3; 7 nucleotides line up with TRBD2. Germline V CDR1 and CDR2: MRHNA, SNTAGT. This CDR3 comprises 15 residues. Trimming cost V 0 bases and J 1 base; bases outside gene matches: 1. CDR3 bases: TGTGCCAGCAGTGACTCGAGCGGGGGCACAGATACGCAGTATTTT. The encoded protein is CASSDSSGGTDTQYF.

The chain recombines TRBV20-1 with TRBJ2-7, with TRBD2 identical over 8 bases. With 6 bases clipped from V and 7 bases from J, the junction kept 5 bases outside the gene matches. CDR3 size: 11 residues. In germline, CDR1 is DFQATT, CDR2 SNEGSKA (reference sequence). The CDR3 region is CSAHGGGEQYF. CDR3 in DNA: TGCAGTGCCCACGGGGGGGGTGAGCAGTACTTC.

The table lists this clone with a count of one. V is TRBV7-2 and J is TRBJ2-7; 7 bases match TRBD2. V was pared by 4 bases and J by 4 bases, with 4 bases of the junction left unmatched. Germline V gene lookup returns CDR1 SGHTA and CDR2 FQGNSA. The CDR3 spans 13 residues. CDR3 loop: CASSYGAGYEQYF. The DNA of the CDR3 is TGTGCCAGCAGCTATGGAGCGGGGTACGAGCAGTACTTC.

This clone was found once. The rearrangement uses TRBV9 and TRBJ2-7; D may be TRBD2 (6 bases). The CDR3 length is 15 residues. Germline CDR1 and CDR2: SGDLS and YYNGEE. V gave up 0 bases and J gave up 0 bases, with 10 bases separating them. The CDR3 here is CASSVVDGSSYEQYF. The CDR3 DNA sequence: TGTGCCAGCAGCGTAGTGGACGGGAGCTCCTACGAGCAGTACTTC.

This chain links TRBV6-5 with TRBJ1-1, with D possibly being TRBD1 (6 bases). V lost 7 bases and J 1 base, leaving 13 bases between the germline ends. CDR3 length: 14 residues. Germline V gene sequence: CDR1 MNHEY, CDR2 SVGAGI. The DNA for the CDR3 is TGTGCCAGCACCGTGGACAGTCGGAACACTGAAGCTTTCTTT. This gives the protein CASTVDSRNTEAFF.

A single count supports this clone. The rearrangement links TRBV29-1 to TRBJ2-7, with a weak D call TRBD1 (5 bases). Per germline, CDR1 SQVTM and CDR2 ANQGSEA. V was shortened by 2 bases and J by 0 bases, with 14 bases between the two germline ends. CDR3 length equals 15 residues. CDR3 coding DNA: TGCAGCGTTGAAATGAGACAGACGATCTCCTACGAGCAGTACTTC. Amino acid sequence: CSVEMRQTISYEQYF.

The V call is TRBV28, the J call TRBJ2-1; possible D gene TRBD1, 5 bases. The CDR3 extends over 12 amino acids. Deletions cut 3 bases from V and 8 bases from J, with 8 bases between. Germline CDR1 is MDHEN and CDR2 is SYDVKM. The CDR3 DNA reads as TGTGCCAGCAGTTTGCAGGGCCATGAGCAGTTCTTC. Translation: CASSLQGHEQFF.

The chain couples TRBV5-6 to TRBJ1-6; D remains unclear. Trimming took 2 bases from V and 9 from J, leaving 12 bases between them. The CDR3 sequence is 14 residues long. Germline assignment: CDR1 SGHDT and CDR2 YYEEEE. The CDR3 loop reads CASSLEGNTSPLHF. DNA of the CDR3: TGTGCCAGCAGCTTAGAGGGTAACACTTCACCCCTCCACTTT.